The 18 T cell receptor beta chains below come from one sample, sequenced in a study of Ad26.COV2.S vaccination and SARS-CoV-2 variants. Assay used: immunoSEQ multiplex PCR; TCRdb lists only in-frame clones, some missing. Seen here are about 350,000 clones, 88% observed once, and the top ten hold around 5.8%. The treatment: 15 to 20 received Ad26.COV2.S at low or high dose, single or two shots; roughly five received placebo; per-sample allocation not given. Sample collection was performed on day 63 after the first vaccine or placebo injection. Sequencing used peripheral blood, obtained in a trial of Ad26.COV2.S vaccine versus placebo. All receptors come from a person aged 18-65 years who received the Ad26.COV2.S COVID-19 vaccine or a placebo.

Only a few counts were recorded for this clone. The rearrangement joins TRBV27 to TRBJ1-2; D might be TRBD1 (6 bases). Germline CDR1 reads MNHEY; CDR2 reads SMNVEV (reference sequence). The CDR3 covers 13 residues. V was trimmed by 3 bases and J by 8 bases, leaving 13 bases between them. The CDR3 loop reads CASSFGTSLGYTF. CDR3 DNA: TGTGCCAGCAGTTTTGGGACAAGCCTGGGCTACACCTTC.

A single count supports this clone. The CDR3 here is CAISESRRGYEQYF. As DNA, the CDR3 is TGTGCCATCAGTGAGTCTCGGAGGGGCTACGAGCAGTACTTC. The V gene is TRBV10-3, the J gene TRBJ2-7; D is possibly TRBD2 (6 bases). The V end lost 0 bases, the J end lost 3 bases, and 9 bases lay between the germline ends. This CDR3 is 14 amino acids long. Germline V gene lookup returns CDR1 ENHRY and CDR2 SYGVKD.

The chain carries TRBV4-3 and TRBJ2-1; 9 bases agree with TRBD2. The trim removed 0 bases at V and 6 bases at J, leaving 3 bases unmatched. The CDR3 sequence is 15 residues long. CDR1 and CDR2 from the germline V gene are LGHNA and YSLEER. CDR3 region: CASSQDLAGPNEQFF. DNA of the CDR3: TGCGCCAGCAGCCAAGATCTAGCGGGGCCCAATGAGCAGTTCTTC.

This rearrangement joins TRBV7-2 to TRBJ1-1; 10 bases fit TRBD1. Germline CDR1 and CDR2: SGHTA and FQGNSA. The CDR3 sequence is 14 residues long. V gave up 5 bases and J gave up 5 bases; unmatched junction bases: 5. The CDR3, as DNA: TGTGCCAGCAGCCCTCGACAGGGGGCGACTGAAGCTTTCTTT. Amino acids: CASSPRQGATEAFF.

The chain is built from TRBV19 and TRBJ1-2, with D unresolved. The V end was cut by 5 bases, the J end by 4 bases, with 5 bases between. In germline, CDR1 is LNHDA, CDR2 SQIVND (reference sequence). The CDR3 loop spans 11 amino acids. The CDR3 reads CASSDGYGYTF. The CDR3 nucleotides read TGTGCCAGTAGTGACGGCTATGGCTACACCTTC.

This chain joins TRBV5-6 and TRBJ1-1; D not certain. The ends were cut back, 1 base at V and 3 bases at J, with 13 bases in the middle. CDR3 size: 15 residues. Germline V gene lookup returns CDR1 SGHDT and CDR2 YYEEEE. CDR3 residues: CASSLPPEFDTEAFF. For the CDR3, the DNA is TGTGCCAGCAGCTTGCCCCCTGAGTTCGACACTGAAGCTTTCTTT.

The V and J genes are TRBV2 and TRBJ2-3; no clear D. V gave up 6 bases and J gave up 0 bases, with 7 bases separating them. The CDR3 consists of 13 residues. CDR1 is SNHLY, CDR2 FYNNEI, per germline. As DNA, the CDR3 is TGTGCCAGCAGGAGGAGCAGCACAGATACGCAGTATTTT. Amino acids: CASRRSSTDTQYF. The whole variable domain, filled in from reference TRBV2 and TRBJ2-3, reads EPEVTQTPSHQVTQMGQEVILRCVPISNHLYFYWYRQILGQKVEFLVSFYNNEISEKSEIFDDQFSVERPDGSNFTLKIRSTKLEDSAMYFCASRRSSTDTQYFGPGTRLTVL.

V is TRBV7-2 and J is TRBJ2-4, with a possible D match to TRBD1 (6 bases). This CDR3 contains 12 residues. The germline CDR1 and CDR2 sequences are SGHTA and FQGNSA. V was cut by 5 bases and J by 12 bases, with 14 bases left in between. CDR3 DNA: TGTGCCAGCAGCGCAAACAGGGTAGATCAGTACTTC. This encodes CASSANRVDQYF. Combining the CDR3 with reference TRBV7-2 and TRBJ2-4 gives the whole variable domain GAGVSQSPSNKVTEKGKDVELRCDPISGHTALYWYRQSLGQGLEFLIYFQGNSAPDKSGLPSDRFSAERTGGSVSTLTIQRTQQEDSAVYLCASSANRVDQYFGAGTRLSVL.

This clone was recorded only once. The chain employs TRBV7-9 and TRBJ1-2, with 11 bases identical to TRBD1. Germline assignment: CDR1 SEHNR and CDR2 FQNEAQ (reference sequence). The CDR3 totals 16 residues. Germline trimming cut 1 base from V and 4 bases from J; bases unmatched to any gene: 5. The CDR3 region is CASSLGGQGASYGYTF. In nucleotides, the CDR3 is TGTGCCAGCAGCTTAGGCGGACAGGGGGCTAGCTATGGCTACACCTTC. The variable domain in full, with the rest retrieved from reference TRBV7-9 and TRBJ1-2, is DTGVSQNPRHKITKRGQNVTFRCDPISEHNRLYWYRQTLGQGPEFLTYFQNEAQLEKSRLLSDRFSAERPKGSFSTLEIQRTEQGDSAMYLCASSLGGQGASYGYTFGSGTRLTVV.

The V call is TRBV27, the J call TRBJ1-1; D unclear. CDR1 and CDR2 from the germline V gene are MNHEY and SMNVEV (reference sequence). V was trimmed by 5 bases and J by 0 bases, leaving 19 bases between them. This CDR3 is built from 17 residues. The CDR3, as DNA: TGTGCCAGCAGTCAAATTCTAGGGAGGGATATGAACACTGAAGCTTTCTTT. Protein product: CASSQILGRDMNTEAFF.

The chain recombines TRBV4-1 with TRBJ2-4; tentatively, D is TRBD1 or TRBD2 (5 bases each). Germline CDR1 MGHRA, CDR2 YSYEKL. The CDR3 runs 16 residues. Trimming cost V 3 bases and J 2 bases, with 14 bases left between them. The CDR3 reads CASSHEGSESKNIQYF. The CDR3 DNA follows: TGCGCCAGCAGCCATGAGGGGTCTGAGTCCAAAAACATTCAGTACTTC.

In DNA form, the CDR3 reads TGTGCCAGCAGCAACAGGGGCAATCAGCCCCAGCATTTT. It encodes CASSNRGNQPQHF. The rearrangement links TRBV6-5 to TRBJ1-5; possible D gene TRBD1, 6 bases. The V end was cut by 6 bases, the J end by 2 bases, with 8 bases between. The V gene's germline CDR1 is MNHEY and CDR2 SVGAGI. The CDR3 is 13 residues long.

This clone was detected a few times. The J gene is TRBJ2-2, the V gene TRBV15; either TRBD1 or TRBD2 may supply D (6 bases each). Per germline, CDR1 LNHNV and CDR2 YYDKDF (reference sequence). Trimming stripped 0 bases from V and 3 bases from J, with 14 bases between. The CDR3 has 17 amino acids. The CDR3 sequence is CATSRDPGAGYTGELFF. Here the CDR3 DNA reads TGTGCCACCAGCAGAGACCCGGGGGCTGGATACACCGGGGAGCTGTTTTTT.

The rearrangement joins TRBV7-2 to TRBJ1-1; D unresolved. V lost 2 bases and J 5 bases, leaving 9 bases between the germline ends. This CDR3 is 13 amino acids long. CDR1 SGHTA and CDR2 FQGNSA come from the germline V gene. CDR3 bases: TGTGCCAGCAGCTTATCTTTACGGACTGAAGCTTTCTTT. Translation gives CASSLSLRTEAFF.

J is TRBJ2-3 and V is TRBV11-3; D gene ambiguous. The germline V gene has CDR1 SGHNT and CDR2 YENEEA. Trimming cost V 2 bases and J 4 bases, with 7 bases left between them. The CDR3 extends over 13 amino acids. The CDR3 coding sequence is TGTGCCAGCAGCTTATTTCAGGCAGATACGCAGTATTTT. Translated, it gives CASSLFQADTQYF.

The chain has TRBV4-3 and TRBJ1-2; 7 bases are a match to TRBD1. V lost 0 bases and J lost 0; bases outside the gene matches: 13. This CDR3 has 19 residues. From germline, CDR1 is LGHNA and CDR2 YSLEER. The CDR3 bases are TGCGCCAGCAGCCAAGATACTTCGACAGGGTTTATCCCTAACTATGGCTACACCTTC. Translated: CASSQDTSTGFIPNYGYTF.

The chain carries TRBV5-1 and TRBJ1-4; D not certain. Trimming cost V 0 bases and J 8 bases, with 8 bases left between them. This CDR3 comprises 13 residues. Germline CDR1 and CDR2: SGHRS and YFSETQ. CDR3 loop: CASSLDAEEKLFF. The DNA of the CDR3 is TGCGCCAGCAGCTTGGATGCAGAAGAAAAACTGTTTTTT.

The chain uses TRBV11-2 and TRBJ1-1; D not resolved. Germline loops: CDR1 SGHAT, CDR2 FQNNGV. V gave up 1 base and J gave up 5 bases, with 8 bases separating them. The CDR3 has 13 amino acids. The CDR3 protein is CASSLGGATEAFF. CDR3 nucleotides: TGTGCCAGCAGCTTAGGTGGAGCAACTGAAGCTTTCTTT.